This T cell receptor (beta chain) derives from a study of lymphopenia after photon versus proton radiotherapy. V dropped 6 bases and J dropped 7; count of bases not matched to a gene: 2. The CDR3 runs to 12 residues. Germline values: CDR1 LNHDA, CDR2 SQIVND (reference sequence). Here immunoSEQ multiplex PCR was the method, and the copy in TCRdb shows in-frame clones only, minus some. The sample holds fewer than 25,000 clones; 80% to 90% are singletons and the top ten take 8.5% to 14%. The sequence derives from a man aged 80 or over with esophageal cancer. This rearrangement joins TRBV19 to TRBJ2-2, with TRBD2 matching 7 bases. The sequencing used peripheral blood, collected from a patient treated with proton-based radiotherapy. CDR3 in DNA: TGTGCCAGTAGGGCGGGGGTCGGGGAGCTGTTTTTT. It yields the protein CASRAGVGELFF.